These 20 T cell receptor beta chains were all obtained from the same sample, sequenced in a study of T cells expressing NK-cell markers. After re-calling the 5' RACE reads, TCRdb lists one entry per CDR3 protein, DNA absent. The sample table sets out fewer than 550,000 distinct CDR3 sequences. Sequenced input: blood T cells: a sorted CD56 or NKG2C T cell subset, CD4+ or CD8+ T cells, or bulk PBMC T cells (not recorded which). The receptors originated from a woman aged 45-65 years in good health.

This rearrangement joins TRBV25-1 to TRBJ2-1; the TCRdb D gene call, TRBD2, has no DNA to confirm it. The CDR3 is 17 residues long. Germline V gives CDR1 MGHDK, CDR2 SYGVNS. CDR3 loop: CASSDERLGLPYNEQFF.

The chain employs TRBV5-1 and TRBJ2-1; TCRdb reports TRBD2, a call that lacks DNA to check it against. Germline values: CDR1 SGHRS, CDR2 YFSETQ. There are 17 residues in the CDR3. The CDR3 loop reads CASSLRTSGTPPSEQFF. Full variable domain (missing parts from reference TRBV5-1 and TRBJ2-1): KAGVTQTPRYLIKTRGQQVTLSCSPISGHRSVSWYQQTPGQGLQFLFEYFSETQRNKGNFPGRFSGRQFSNSRSEMNVSTLELGDSALYLCASSLRTSGTPPSEQFFGPGTRLTVL.

Here the CDR3 reads CASSPTVSNYGYTF. The chain uses TRBV9 and TRBJ1-2. The CDR3 is 14 residues long. Germline-derived CDR1 and CDR2 are SGDLS and YYNGEE.

V is TRBV7-9 and J is TRBJ2-3. The CDR3 runs to 12 residues. Germline CDR1 and CDR2: SEHNR and FQNEAQ (reference sequence). CDR3 loop: CASSLVGSAQYF.

The V and J genes are TRBV28 and TRBJ2-2; no DNA is available, so the TRBD1 call from TCRdb remains unchecked. CDR3 length equals 16 residues. Germline CDR1 and CDR2: MDHEN and SYDVKM. The CDR3 protein is CASSRPGQGITGELFF.

V is TRBV12-3 or TRBV12-4 and J is TRBJ1-1; TCRdb picks TRBD1, but there is no DNA to check that call. This CDR3 has 12 residues. The CDR3 protein is CASSSRVAEAFF.

The chain is built from TRBV20-1 and TRBJ1-5; lacking DNA, the TRBD1 call made by TCRdb goes unchecked. CDR3 length: 14 amino acids. Germline-derived CDR1 and CDR2 are DFQATT and SNEGSKA (reference sequence). The CDR3 region is CSATGQGFDQPQHF.

The chain couples TRBV12-3 or TRBV12-4 to TRBJ1-1. This CDR3 comprises 16 residues. Here the CDR3 reads CASSFQSGGKNTEAFF.

This chain links TRBV20-1 with TRBJ1-2; as DNA is missing, the TRBD1 call by TCRdb cannot be tested. CDR3 length: 15 amino acids. Germline-derived CDR1 and CDR2 are DFQATT and SNEGSKA (reference sequence). CDR3 in amino acids: CSASPTGRVKDGYTF.

The V and J genes are TRBV7-2 and TRBJ1-4; TCRdb's D call, TRBD1, is unchecked because there is no DNA. CDR1 is SGHTA, CDR2 FQGNSA, per germline. This CDR3 has 14 residues. The CDR3 sequence: CASSLYRVEEKLFF.

The J gene is TRBJ2-5, the V gene TRBV11-3; TCRdb names TRBD1, which stays unverified in the absence of DNA. Germline V gene data show CDR1 as SGHNT and CDR2 as YENEEA. The CDR3 extends over 15 amino acids. The CDR3 spells CASSLAGDLWETQYF.

This chain links TRBV11-2 with TRBJ1-1. The CDR3 covers 14 residues. Germline V CDR1 and CDR2: SGHAT, FQNNGV. The CDR3 loop is CASSPGGPVPEAFF. The full variable domain, with the rest looked up from reference TRBV11-2 and TRBJ1-1, is EAGVAQSPRYKIIEKRQSVAFWCNPISGHATLYWYQQILGQGPKLLIQFQNNGVVDDSQLPKDRFSAERLKGVDSTLKIQPAKLEDSAVYLCASSPGGPVPEAFFGQGTRLTVV.

This CDR3 is CASSLAVGGYEQYF. This chain links TRBV5-4 with TRBJ2-7; no DNA is available, so the TRBD1 call from TCRdb remains unchecked. Germline V gene lookup returns CDR1 SGHNT and CDR2 YYREEE (reference sequence). This CDR3 spans 14 amino acids.

The rearrangement links TRBV7-8 to TRBJ2-2; TCRdb outputs TRBD2, but without DNA this stays unchecked. CDR1 SGHVS and CDR2 FQNEAQ come from the germline V gene. The CDR3 loop spans 14 amino acids. CDR3 residues: CASRPIVGPGELFF.

The J gene is TRBJ1-1, the V gene TRBV10-3; lacking DNA, the TRBD1 call made by TCRdb goes unchecked. The CDR3 extends over 14 amino acids. Germline CDR1 and CDR2: ENHRY and SYGVKD. The chain's CDR3 is CAISMTGMNTEAFF.

V gene TRBV4-1 combines with J gene TRBJ2-3. The length of the CDR3 is 12 residues. In germline, CDR1 is MGHRA, CDR2 YSYEKL. The CDR3 protein is CASSRDLDTQYF.

This chain connects TRBV29-1 to TRBJ2-1; TCRdb proposes TRBD2, but this gene call is untestable without DNA. Per germline, CDR1 SQVTM and CDR2 ANQGSEA. This CDR3 is built from 16 residues. This CDR3 is CSVEDPGGRIAGEQFF.

The genes are TRBV21-1 and TRBJ2-3; TCRdb picks TRBD2, but there is no DNA to check that call. TRBV21-1 is designated a pseudogene. CDR3 length: 18 amino acids. CDR3 region: CASSPGGREDLVTDTQYF.

This rearrangement joins TRBV7-9 to TRBJ2-1; TCRdb's D call of TRBD1 is untestable without DNA. The CDR3 consists of 12 residues. Germline CDR1 SEHNR, CDR2 FQNEAQ (reference sequence). The CDR3 is CASSGGTPEQFF.

The chain joins TRBV27 to TRBJ2-7; TCRdb returns TRBD2, unconfirmable since there is no DNA. This CDR3 contains 16 residues. Germline V gene sequence: CDR1 MNHEY, CDR2 SMNVEV (reference sequence). CDR3: CASKGMGLAGDQEQYF.